The rows below give T cell receptor beta chains drawn from one sample of a study of blood T cells in healthy people across ages. TCRdb re-derived calls from the 5' RACE reads in MiXCR, one entry per CDR3 protein. This table has fewer than 800,000 distinct CDR3 sequences, about a third appearing once. The specimen sequenced was blood. These receptor sequences come from a woman aged 80 or over in good health. The CDR3 runs from the conserved cysteine through the conserved F or W. D genes are given only for firm matches. Clone size is not always given. Where it is, it says once, few, many or a class for expanded clones.

clone_size: NA; d_call: NA; v_call: TRBV28; j_call: TRBJ2-7; cdr3_length: 14; cdr3_aa: CASSTDTEDYEQYF; cdr3_nt: TGTGCCAGCAGCACCGACACCGAGGACTACGAGCAGTACTTC
clone_size: many; d_call: TRBD1; v_call: TRBV5-1; j_call: TRBJ1-2; cdr3_length: 13; cdr3_aa: CASSHQGGHGYTF; cdr3_nt: TGCGCCAGCAGCCATCAGGGGGGACATGGCTACACCTTC
clone_size: NA; d_call: NA; v_call: TRBV19; j_call: TRBJ2-7; cdr3_length: 14; cdr3_aa: CASSMVGQSYEQYF; cdr3_nt: TGTGCCAGTAGTATGGTAGGACAATCCTACGAGCAGTACTTC
clone_size: NA; d_call: NA; v_call: TRBV7-3; j_call: TRBJ2-1; cdr3_length: 13; cdr3_aa: CASSPGRNNEQFF; cdr3_nt: TGTGCCAGCAGCCCTGGACGGAACAATGAGCAGTTCTTC
clone_size: many; d_call: NA; v_call: TRBV9; j_call: TRBJ2-7; cdr3_length: 15; cdr3_aa: CASSVGLAASNEQYF; cdr3_nt: TGTGCCAGCAGCGTCGGGCTCGCTGCCTCCAACGAGCAGTACTTC
clone_size: many; d_call: NA; v_call: TRBV24-1; j_call: TRBJ1-2; cdr3_length: 12; cdr3_aa: CATLVRSYGYTF; cdr3_nt: TGTGCCACCCTAGTGAGGAGCTATGGCTACACCTTC
clone_size: many; d_call: TRBD2; v_call: TRBV7-2; j_call: TRBJ2-7; cdr3_length: 14; cdr3_aa: CASSYLGTNQRQYF; cdr3_nt: TGTGCCAGCAGCTATCTCGGGACTAATCAAAGGCAGTACTTC
clone_size: many; d_call: TRBD2; v_call: TRBV7-6; j_call: TRBJ2-7; cdr3_length: 14; cdr3_aa: CASSLRAGGYEQYF; cdr3_nt: TGTGCCAGCAGCTTAAGGGCCGGGGGGTACGAGCAGTACTTC
clone_size: NA; d_call: TRBD1; v_call: TRBV4-1; j_call: TRBJ2-3; cdr3_length: 17; cdr3_aa: CASSQDPGTGVTDTQYF; cdr3_nt: TGCGCCAGCAGCCAAGATCCCGGGACAGGGGTGACAGATACGCAGTATTTT
clone_size: NA; d_call: NA; v_call: TRBV9; j_call: TRBJ2-2; cdr3_length: 14; cdr3_aa: CASKQGLVTGELFF; cdr3_nt: TGTGCCAGCAAGCAGGGTTTGGTCACCGGGGAGCTGTTTTTT